A single sample gave rise to the 21 T cell receptor beta chains below, sequenced in a study of blood T cell repertoires in COVID-19. The repertoire was sequenced with immunoSEQ multiplex PCR; TCRdb's copy has only in-frame clones and lacks some. The data hold about 44,000 clones, with under 90% observed a single time. The sequenced material came from peripheral blood. The receptors stem from a human donor in a cohort sampled during active COVID-19.

V is TRBV7-9 and J is TRBJ2-1; possible D gene TRBD2, 6 bases. The CDR3 runs 16 residues. The germline V gene encodes CDR1 SEHNR and CDR2 FQNEAQ (reference sequence). Trimming removed 6 bases at V and 5 bases at J, with 20 bases between. The CDR3 is CASSKTGTSRNNEQFF. Here the CDR3 DNA reads TGTGCCAGCAGTAAAACCGGGACTTCGCGTAACAATGAGCAGTTCTTC. Combining the CDR3 with reference TRBV7-9 and TRBJ2-1 gives the whole variable domain DTGVSQNPRHKITKRGQNVTFRCDPISEHNRLYWYRQTLGQGPEFLTYFQNEAQLEKSRLLSDRFSAERPKGSFSTLEIQRTEQGDSAMYLCASSKTGTSRNNEQFFGPGTRLTVL.

The rearrangement links TRBV5-4 to TRBJ2-5; D may be TRBD1 (6 bases). Trimming removed 4 bases at V and 1 base at J, with 17 bases between. Germline-derived CDR1 and CDR2 are SGHNT and YYREEE (reference sequence). The CDR3 runs to 16 residues. CDR3 bases: TGTGCCAGCAGCCCAACACTGGGGGCCCGCCAAGAGACCCAGTACTTC. Translated, it gives CASSPTLGARQETQYF.

The genes are TRBV5-4 and TRBJ1-2; TRBD1 agrees at 8 bases. V shed 4 bases and J 3 bases; nucleotides not matched to a gene: 14. This CDR3 spans 17 amino acids. Germline loops: CDR1 SGHNT, CDR2 YYREEE (reference sequence). As DNA, the CDR3 is TGTGCCAGCAGCCCCGTTTCCCAGGCCAGGGGGCACTATGGCTACACCTTC. Translation gives CASSPVSQARGHYGYTF.

The rearrangement uses TRBV3-1 (or the pseudogene TRBV3-2) and TRBJ1-1; 8 bases fit TRBD1. V shed 3 bases, J shed 5 bases, and the junction held 5 bases outside the gene matches. The CDR3 is 14 amino acids. Germline V gene data show CDR1 as LGHDT and CDR2 as YNNKEL (reference sequence). The CDR3 reads CASSQGRGRTEAFF. CDR3 bases: TGTGCCAGCAGCCAGGGCAGGGGGCGTACTGAAGCTTTCTTT.

The chain has TRBV7-2 and TRBJ2-2; 10 positions match TRBD2. The length of the CDR3 is 17 residues. Germline V lookup: CDR1 SGHTA, CDR2 FQGNSA. V trimming: 2 bases; J trimming: 7 bases; junction bases outside the gene matches: 10. The CDR3 coding sequence is TGTGCCAGCAGCTTAACAGCCGGGACTAGCGCGAACGGGGAGCTGTTTTTT. Translation: CASSLTAGTSANGELFF.

The chain combines TRBV7-6 with TRBJ1-4; 7 bases map to TRBD1. V shed 0 bases and J 3 bases; nucleotides not matched to a gene: 4. This CDR3 is built from 16 residues. Germline V gives CDR1 SGHVS, CDR2 FNYEAQ. CDR3 DNA: TGTGCCAGCAGCTTAGCGGCGGGACAGCCTAATGAAAAACTGTTTTTT. Its protein is CASSLAAGQPNEKLFF.

This rearrangement joins TRBV27 to TRBJ2-3, with 11 positions matching TRBD2. CDR1 and CDR2 from the germline V gene are MNHEY and SMNVEV (reference sequence). V lost 2 bases to trimming and J lost 4 bases; unmatched junction nucleotides: 11. CDR3 length: 18 amino acids. CDR3 protein: CASSLPTLAGGRPDTQYF. The DNA of the CDR3 is TGTGCCAGCAGTTTACCCACGCTAGCGGGGGGCCGGCCAGATACGCAGTATTTT.

The chain uses TRBV11-2 and TRBJ2-2; maybe TRBD2 (5 bases). V lost 0 bases to trimming and J lost 3 bases, with 11 bases between them. The CDR3 extends over 16 amino acids. The germline CDR1 and CDR2 sequences are SGHAT and FQNNGV. The CDR3 sequence is CASSLDPRGHTGELFF. The CDR3, as DNA: TGTGCCAGCAGCTTAGATCCCCGGGGTCACACCGGGGAGCTGTTTTTT.

The chain combines TRBV11-2 with TRBJ2-5, with a tentative D call TRBD2 (5 bases). Between the trimmed V and J ends, which lost 1 base and 1 base, there was a span of 7 bases. This CDR3 is built from 14 residues. CDR1 SGHAT and CDR2 FQNNGV come from the germline V gene. In DNA, the CDR3 is TGTGCCAGCAGCTTAGCCCTAGCCCAAGAGACCCAGTACTTC. This codes for CASSLALAQETQYF.

This sequence joins TRBV2 and TRBJ2-7; 8 bases line up with TRBD1. CDR1 is SNHLY and CDR2 is FYNNEI in the germline V gene. Trimming at V came to 3 bases and at J to 6 bases, leaving 7 bases not matched to a gene. The CDR3 spans 14 residues. The CDR3 region is CASSDPDRVGEQYV. CDR3 sequence (DNA): TGTGCCAGCAGTGACCCGGACAGGGTAGGCGAGCAGTACGTC.

The chain uses TRBV4-2 and TRBJ1-5; 9 bases line up with TRBD1. This CDR3 has 15 residues. Germline V gene data show CDR1 as LGHNA and CDR2 as YNFKEQ. V gave up 5 bases and J gave up 1 base; unmatched junction bases: 3. The CDR3 region has the DNA TGTGCCAGCAGCAAGGACAGGGGAAGCAATCAGCCCCAGCATTTT. Its translation: CASSKDRGSNQPQHF.

The chain links TRBV2 to TRBJ2-2, with D unclear. The V gene lost 4 bases and the J gene lost 1 base, with 7 bases spanning the gap. The CDR3 totals 14 residues. Germline V gene sequence: CDR1 SNHLY, CDR2 FYNNEI. This CDR3 reads CASSAEKNTGELFF. As DNA, the CDR3 is TGTGCCAGCAGTGCTGAGAAGAACACCGGGGAGCTGTTTTTT.

This clone was detected many times. This sequence joins TRBV6-5 and TRBJ2-6; D is ambiguous. Trimming cost V 0 bases and J 4 bases, with 10 bases left between them. The CDR3 consists of 16 residues. Germline CDR1 is MNHEY and CDR2 is SVGAGI. CDR3 in amino acids: CASSYSIAVGANVLTF. Written as DNA, the CDR3 is TGTGCCAGCAGTTACTCCATCGCGGTAGGGGCCAACGTCCTGACTTTC.

The chain is built from TRBV18 and TRBJ1-1; TRBD1 might be the D (5 bases). The germline V gene has CDR1 KGHSH and CDR2 LQKENI. V lost 3 bases to trimming and J lost 7 bases, with 12 bases between them. The CDR3 is 13 residues long. CDR3 residues: CASSPGRGGEAFF. The DNA of the CDR3 is TGTGCCAGCTCACCGGGCCGGGGGGGTGAAGCTTTCTTT.

This clone is a singleton in its sample. The chain joins TRBV7-2 to TRBJ2-5; 8 bases are a match to TRBD1. V was clipped by 5 bases and J by 5 bases; unmatched bases: 10. The length of the CDR3 is 15 residues. Germline CDR1 reads SGHTA; CDR2 reads FQGNSA. CDR3 nucleotide sequence: TGTGCCAGCAGCCAAACGCAGGGGGCGGGGGAGACCCAGTACTTC. It is translated as CASSQTQGAGETQYF.

V and J are TRBV27 and TRBJ2-7, with D hard to call. Germline-derived CDR1 and CDR2 are MNHEY and SMNVEV (reference sequence). The CDR3 spans 13 residues. Trimming left V 3 bases short and J 0 bases short, with 6 bases between. DNA of the CDR3: TGTGCCAGCAGTTTTGTGGCCTCCTACGAGCAGTACGTC. Translation gives CASSFVASYEQYV.

DNA of the CDR3: TGTGCCAGCAGCCAAGATCGACAGGGGGTGTCAGATACGCAGTATTTT. As protein: CASSQDRQGVSDTQYF. J is TRBJ2-3 and V is TRBV4-2; 9 bases agree with TRBD1. The CDR3 runs to 16 residues. The J segment lost 4 bases and the V segment lost 0 bases, leaving 5 bases of the junction unmatched. The germline gives CDR1 LGHNA, CDR2 YNFKEQ.

V and J are TRBV2 and TRBJ2-3; D is uncertain. Trimming cost V 1 base and J 0 bases, with 11 bases left between them. Germline V gene sequence: CDR1 SNHLY, CDR2 FYNNEI. This CDR3 is 16 amino acids long. CDR3 nucleotides: TGTGCCAGCAGTGAAGACGTAGCAACTAGCACAGATACGCAGTATTTT. This codes for CASSEDVATSTDTQYF. Combining the CDR3 with reference TRBV2 and TRBJ2-3 gives the whole variable domain EPEVTQTPSHQVTQMGQEVILRCVPISNHLYFYWYRQILGQKVEFLVSFYNNEISEKSEIFDDQFSVERPDGSNFTLKIRSTKLEDSAMYFCASSEDVATSTDTQYFGPGTRLTVL.

The CDR3 DNA sequence: TGTGCCAGTAGTTATTACCGGGGATCACCCCTCCACTTT. It encodes CASSYYRGSPLHF. This chain links TRBV19 with TRBJ1-6; D not certain. This CDR3 spans 13 amino acids. From germline, CDR1 is LNHDA and CDR2 SQIVND (reference sequence). The V and J ends lost 5 bases and 10 bases respectively, with 12 bases between them. The whole variable domain, remainder taken from reference TRBV19 and TRBJ1-6, is DGGITQSPKYLFRKEGQNVTLSCEQNLNHDAMYWYRQDPGQGLRLIYYSQIVNDFQKGDIAEGYSVSREKKESFPLTVTSAQKNPTAFYLCASSYYRGSPLHFGNGTRLTVT.

This chain links TRBV14 with TRBJ2-1; D is possibly TRBD2 (6 bases). Germline V gives CDR1 SGHDN, CDR2 FVKESK. The CDR3 contains 15 residues. Trimming pared 3 bases from V and 6 bases from J, leaving 15 bases between. The CDR3 DNA reads as TGTGCCAGCAGCCATCTGGGCGGGGTGGGCAATGAGCAGTTCTTC. Encoded protein: CASSHLGGVGNEQFF.

The chain joins TRBV5-1 to TRBJ2-1; D might be TRBD2 (6 bases). Germline V CDR1 and CDR2: SGHRS, YFSETQ. The germline V and J ends were trimmed by 4 bases and 6 bases, with 14 bases remaining between them. This CDR3 contains 14 residues. CDR3 residues: CASSTRGDFNEQFF. Here the CDR3 DNA reads TGCGCCAGCAGCACGCGCGGGGATTTCAATGAGCAGTTCTTC. Supplemented by reference TRBV5-1 and TRBJ2-1, the full variable domain reads KAGVTQTPRYLIKTRGQQVTLSCSPISGHRSVSWYQQTPGQGLQFLFEYFSETQRNKGNFPGRFSGRQFSNSRSEMNVSTLELGDSALYLCASSTRGDFNEQFFGPGTRLTVL.